This T cell receptor (beta chain) originates from a study of shared clonotypes between healthy human individuals. All of the donors resided in Nashville, Tennessee, and each was a Caucasian adult. This clone was picked up one time. The material for each subset, its genomic DNA, was split evenly across several immunoSEQ plates. Repertoires were generated with immunoSEQ multiplex PCR, while TCRdb's copy carries only in-frame clones and drops some. The sample includes about half a million clones, about 72% of them seen just once. The sequenced sample was PBMCs. The TCR was taken from a woman aged 40 to 49 in good health. Some clones in this sample may be carry-over from other donors' samples.

Here the CDR3 reads CATLGHNQNKQYF. DNA of the CDR3: TGTGCCACACTCGGACATAACCAAAACAAGCAGTACTTC. The chain uses TRBV28 and TRBJ2-7; D is possibly TRBD1 (5 bases). The germline gives CDR1 MDHEN, CDR2 SYDVKM. The V end was cut by 10 bases, the J end by 8 bases, with 21 bases between. This CDR3 spans 13 amino acids. The full variable domain, completed using reference TRBV28 and TRBJ2-7, is DVKVTQSSRYLVKRTGEKVFLECVQDMDHENMFWYRQDPGLGLRLIYFSYDVKMKEKGDIPEGYSVSREKKERFSLILESASTNQTSMYLCATLGHNQNKQYFGPGTRLTVT.